The 19 T cell receptor beta chains listed next were all sequenced from one sample in a study of regulatory T cells in long-lasting Graves disease. Construction of TCR beta libraries relied on iRepertoire HTBI primers and on Arm-PCR targeting CDR3 regions. MiXCR was run by TCRdb on the multiplex PCR reads, yielding one entry per CDR3 protein. Here the sample spans 510,000 or so distinct CDR3 sequences, approximately 12% being singletons. Time point given: newly diagnosed GD, antithyroid drugs for less than 3 months. Researchers made the TCR library from RNA that was extracted from PBMCs. A further study also used this sample, focusing on T cells in Graves' hyperthyroidism and ophthalmopathy.

Sequencing was performed on peripheral blood mononuclear cells (PBMCs), taken at new diagnosis, from a patient treated with antithyroid drugs. Every receptor here comes from a woman aged 25 to 39 with Graves disease.

This rearrangement joins TRBV3-1 to TRBJ2-1; TRBD1 agrees at 9 bases. Unmatched junction bases numbered 4, after V lost 0 bases and J lost 4 bases. From germline, CDR1 is LGHDT and CDR2 YNNKEL (reference sequence). This CDR3 is built from 16 residues. CDR3 nucleotide sequence: TGTGCCAGCAGCCAAGAATGGACAGGGGATTACAATGAGCAGTTCTTC. Translated, it gives CASSQEWTGDYNEQFF.

This clonotype was picked up many times. The chain couples TRBV28 to TRBJ2-7, with D uncertain. This CDR3 comprises 14 residues. Between the trimmed V and J ends, which lost 5 bases and 6 bases, there was a span of 17 bases. Germline loops: CDR1 MDHEN, CDR2 SYDVKM. The CDR3 nucleotides read TGTGCCAGCAGTCCGCCCTCTGTGCTCGGCGAGCAGTACTTC. This translates into CASSPPSVLGEQYF.

The chain links TRBV4-1 to TRBJ2-7, with 11 bases identical to TRBD2. V shed 3 bases, J shed 3 bases, and the junction held 4 bases outside the gene matches. This CDR3 is 15 amino acids long. Germline CDR1 reads MGHRA; CDR2 reads YSYEKL. As DNA, the CDR3 is TGCGCCAGCAGCCACTCTAGCGGGGGGAGCTACGAGCAGTACTTC. It yields the protein CASSHSSGGSYEQYF.

At least ten counts were recorded for this clonotype. The chain uses TRBV12-5 and TRBJ2-5; 7 positions match TRBD2. The ends lost 7 bases at V and 1 base at J; junction bases unmatched: 12. Germline loops: CDR1 LGHNT, CDR2 FRNRAP. CDR3 length: 16 amino acids. CDR3 sequence reads: CASADLGGHPQETQYF. DNA for the CDR3: TGTGCTAGTGCCGATCTGGGAGGGCACCCCCAAGAGACCCAGTACTTC. Based on the CDR3 plus reference TRBV12-5 and TRBJ2-5, the full variable domain is DARVTQTPRHKVTEMGQEVTMRCQPILGHNTVFWYRQTMMQGLELLAYFRNRAPLDDSGMPKDRFSAEMPDATLATLKIQPSEPRDSAVYFCASADLGGHPQETQYFGPGTRLLVL.

This clonotype appeared a few times. The V and J genes are TRBV7-9 and TRBJ2-7; the D gene is possibly TRBD2 (6 bases). From germline, CDR1 is SEHNR and CDR2 FQNEAQ (reference sequence). V was pared by 6 bases and J by 6 bases, with 15 bases between. This CDR3 comprises 13 residues. This chain's CDR3 is CASRGGRSFEQYF. The DNA for the CDR3 is TGTGCCAGCAGGGGAGGCCGTAGTTTCGAGCAGTACTTC.

The chain links TRBV7-8 to TRBJ1-2; possibly TRBD1 for D (5 bases). The CDR3 consists of 14 residues. V shed 5 bases and J shed 5 bases, with 15 bases lying between them. Germline lookup yields CDR1 SGHVS and CDR2 FQNEAQ. The CDR3 DNA is TGTGCCAGCAGCACGGCAGGGAACCGGTATGGCTACACCTTC. The encoded protein is CASSTAGNRYGYTF.

V gene TRBV20-1 combines with J gene TRBJ1-5; 7 bases line up with TRBD1. The CDR3 sequence is 14 residues long. Germline assignment: CDR1 DFQATT and CDR2 SNEGSKA (reference sequence). The V gene end was trimmed by 6 bases and the J gene end by 3 bases; junction bases not matched to a gene: 8. CDR3 sequence reads: CSATDRAFNQPQHF. DNA for the CDR3: TGCAGTGCCACCGACAGGGCTTTCAATCAGCCCCAGCATTTT.

This clonotype was detected only a few times. CDR3 sequence: CASSLGSRAPETQYF. The CDR3 bases are TGTGCCAGCAGCTTAGGTTCCAGGGCGCCAGAGACCCAGTACTTC. The chain carries TRBV11-2 and TRBJ2-5, with D tentatively TRBD1 (5 bases). The CDR3 has 15 amino acids. Looked up from germline, CDR1 is SGHAT and CDR2 is FQNNGV. The V end was cut by 1 base, the J end by 4 bases, with 13 bases between.

This clonotype was observed many times. This chain uses TRBV19 with TRBJ2-1; 12 positions match TRBD2. CDR1 and CDR2 (germline): LNHDA, SQIVND (reference sequence). Unmatched junction bases numbered 5, after V lost 4 bases and J lost 7 bases. There are 15 residues in the CDR3. CDR3 amino acids: CASSSLAGGPNEQFF. The CDR3 bases are TGTGCCAGTAGTAGCCTAGCGGGAGGGCCGAATGAGCAGTTCTTC.

A few counts support this clonotype. This chain connects TRBV18 to TRBJ1-5; 10 positions match TRBD1. The CDR3 loop spans 16 amino acids. Trimming cost V 6 bases and J 5 bases; bases outside gene matches: 10. Germline CDR1 reads KGHSH; CDR2 reads LQKENI. The CDR3 reads CASSDTGTGVYQPQHF. CDR3 nucleotide sequence: TGTGCCAGCTCTGATACAGGGACAGGGGTATATCAGCCCCAGCATTTT.

This clonotype was seen ten or more times. V gene TRBV6-1 combines with J gene TRBJ2-2; TRBD2 might be the D (6 bases). CDR3 length: 14 amino acids. Germline assignment: CDR1 MNHNS and CDR2 SASEGT. The V end was cut by 4 bases, the J end by 7 bases, with 13 bases between. The CDR3 DNA reads as TGTGCCAGCAGTGTGCCTAGCGATGGCGGGGAGCTGTTTTTT. Translating gives CASSVPSDGGELFF.

The sample holds many counts of this clonotype. The chain is built from TRBV20-1 and TRBJ2-5; tentatively, D is TRBD1 (5 bases). Germline V gene data show CDR1 as DFQATT and CDR2 as SNEGSKA (reference sequence). The CDR3 runs 16 residues. Trimming pared 6 bases from V and 4 bases from J, leaving 24 bases between. This chain's CDR3 is CSAIDRRGQGLETQYF. DNA for the CDR3: TGCAGTGCCATAGATCGGCGTGGGCAGGGTTTAGAGACCCAGTACTTC.

This clonotype was recorded at least ten times. The chain employs TRBV12-3 or TRBV12-4 and TRBJ2-1; tentatively, D is TRBD1 (6 bases). CDR3 length equals 18 residues. The V end was cut by 2 bases, the J end by 0 bases, with 17 bases between. CDR3 loop: CASSLRVGQYSSYNEQFF. CDR3 DNA: TGTGCCAGCAGTTTAAGGGTTGGACAGTACAGCTCCTACAATGAGCAGTTCTTC.

This clonotype has a handful of counts. V and J are TRBV6-1 and TRBJ1-1; perhaps TRBD1 as D (5 bases). V gave up 8 bases and J gave up 4 bases, with 26 bases separating them. Germline V gene data show CDR1 as MNHNS and CDR2 as SASEGT. The length of the CDR3 is 17 residues. The CDR3 sequence: CASRITYVGTEGTEAFF. The CDR3 DNA reads TGTGCCAGCCGGATTACGTACGTAGGGACCGAGGGCACTGAAGCTTTCTTT.

This chain links TRBV10-2 with TRBJ2-2; TRBD2 might be the D (6 bases). Germline V gene lookup returns CDR1 WSHSY and CDR2 SAAADI. With 3 bases removed from V and 2 bases from J, the gap between germline ends came to 10 bases. There are 15 residues in the CDR3. Here the CDR3 reads CASSENGRNTGELFF. CDR3 in DNA: TGCGCCAGCAGTGAAAACGGGAGAAACACCGGGGAGCTGTTTTTT.

This clonotype appeared many times. The rearrangement uses TRBV28 and TRBJ1-1; no reliable D call. V was cut by 6 bases and J by 6 bases, with 8 bases left in between. Germline V gives CDR1 MDHEN, CDR2 SYDVKM. The CDR3 has 11 residues. As DNA, the CDR3 is TGTGCCAGCAGGTCTCGGGCTGAAGCTTTCTTT. Amino acid sequence: CASRSRAEAFF.

This clonotype was observed a few times. This CDR3 reads CASSLEGLMLGETQYF. For the CDR3, the DNA is TGTGCCAGCAGCTTGGAGGGACTAATGCTTGGAGAGACCCAGTACTTC. This sequence joins TRBV7-9 and TRBJ2-5; 7 bases match TRBD2. Germline V gene sequence: CDR1 SEHNR, CDR2 FQNEAQ (reference sequence). The CDR3 has 16 amino acids. Germline trimming cut 3 bases from V and 4 bases from J; bases unmatched to any gene: 11.

In its sample, this clonotype was seen many times. The V and J genes are TRBV7-6 and TRBJ1-4, with no clear D. The CDR3 runs 16 residues. Trimming left V 1 base short and J 3 bases short, with 12 bases between. CDR1 and CDR2 (germline): SGHVS, FNYEAQ. CDR3 amino acids: CASSLGKAFANEKLFF. CDR3 in DNA: TGTGCCAGCAGCTTAGGCAAGGCTTTTGCTAATGAAAAACTGTTTTTT.

This clonotype was seen repeatedly, ten times or more. V and J are TRBV7-3 and TRBJ2-5; unclear D gene. The CDR3 runs 13 residues. Trimming left V 1 base short and J 2 bases short, with 5 bases between. Germline CDR1 and CDR2: SGHTA and FQGTGA. CDR3 region: CASSLRRQETQYF. In DNA, the CDR3 is TGTGCCAGCAGCTTAAGACGGCAAGAGACCCAGTACTTC.